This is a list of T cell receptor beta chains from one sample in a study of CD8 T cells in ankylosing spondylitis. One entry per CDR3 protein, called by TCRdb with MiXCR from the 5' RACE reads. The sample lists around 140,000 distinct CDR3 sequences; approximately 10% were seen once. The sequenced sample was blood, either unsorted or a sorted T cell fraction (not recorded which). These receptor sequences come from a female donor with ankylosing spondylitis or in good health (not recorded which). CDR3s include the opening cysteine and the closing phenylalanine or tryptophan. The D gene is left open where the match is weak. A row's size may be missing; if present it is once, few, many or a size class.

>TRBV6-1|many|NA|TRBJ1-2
CASSDNQKGGYGYTF
TGTGCCAGCTCGGACAATCAAAAAGGGGGCTATGGCTACACCTTC
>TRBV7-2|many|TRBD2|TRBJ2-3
CASSLVASGDTQYF
TGTGCCAGCAGCTTAGTTGCTAGCGGGGATACGCAGTATTTT
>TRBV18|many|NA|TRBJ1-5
CASSPDRHQPQHF
TGTGCCAGCTCACCAGACAGGCATCAGCCCCAGCATTTT
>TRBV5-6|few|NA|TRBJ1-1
CASSFDRRPEAFF
TGTGCCAGCAGTTTTGACAGGAGGCCTGAAGCTTTCTTT
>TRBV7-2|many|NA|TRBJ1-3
CASSYLPGSGNTIYF
TGTGCCAGCAGCTACCTTCCAGGGTCTGGAAACACCATATATTTT
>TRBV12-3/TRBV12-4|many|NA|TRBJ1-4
CASSLKAATNEKLFF
TGTGCCAGCAGTTTGAAGGCGGCTACTAATGAAAAACTGTTTTTT
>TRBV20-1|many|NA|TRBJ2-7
CSAVTSQGSEQYF
TGCAGTGCCGTAACTTCCCAGGGTTCCGAGCAGTACTTC
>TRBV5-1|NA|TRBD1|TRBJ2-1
CASSLGTGGDEQFF
TGCGCCAGCAGCTTGGGGACAGGGGGTGATGAGCAGTTCTTC
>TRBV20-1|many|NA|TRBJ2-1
CSARGDEQFF
TGCAGTGCTAGGGGGGATGAGCAGTTCTTC
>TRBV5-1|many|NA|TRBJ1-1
CASSLAGAQNTEAFF
TGCGCCAGCAGCTTGGCGGGGGCCCAGAACACTGAAGCTTTCTTT
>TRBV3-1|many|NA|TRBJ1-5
CASSQGRGNQPQHF
TGTGCCAGCAGCCAAGGTAGGGGTAATCAGCCCCAGCATTTT
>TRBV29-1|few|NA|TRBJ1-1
CSVSPGTSMNTEAFF
TGCAGCGTTAGTCCCGGGACATCCATGAACACTGAAGCTTTCTTT
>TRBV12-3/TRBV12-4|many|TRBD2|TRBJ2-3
CASSRTSGGIDTQYF
TGTGCCAGCAGTCGGACTAGCGGGGGTATAGATACGCAGTATTTT
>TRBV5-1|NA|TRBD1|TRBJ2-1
CASSLEPRGTPNEQFF
TGCGCCAGCAGCTTGGAGCCCAGGGGGACCCCCAATGAGCAGTTCTTC
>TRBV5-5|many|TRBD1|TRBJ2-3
CASSSPRGQISTTDTQYF
TGTGCCAGCAGCTCACCACGGGGACAGATCTCGACGACAGATACGCAGTATTTT
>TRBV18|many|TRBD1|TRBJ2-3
CASSPGQAGTDTQYF
TGTGCCAGCTCACCCGGACAGGCCGGCACAGATACGCAGTATTTT
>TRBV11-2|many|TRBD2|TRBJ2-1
CASKIGTSRHEQFF
TGTGCCAGCAAGATCGGGACTAGCCGCCATGAGCAGTTCTTC
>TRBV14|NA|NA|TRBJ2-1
CASSQDSRGANYNEQFF
TGTGCCAGCAGCCAAGATTCCAGGGGCGCTAACTACAATGAGCAGTTCTTC
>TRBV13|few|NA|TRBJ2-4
CASSSTGLLAKNIQYF
TGTGCCAGCAGCTCGACAGGCCTTCTAGCCAAAAACATTCAGTACTTC
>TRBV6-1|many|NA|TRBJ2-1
CASSIGINNEQFF
TGTGCCAGCAGTATCGGGATCAACAATGAGCAGTTCTTC
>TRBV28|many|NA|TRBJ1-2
CASSQNVGPGYTF
TGTGCCAGCAGTCAGAACGTGGGGCCTGGCTACACCTTC
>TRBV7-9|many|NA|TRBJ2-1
CASSLDWDEQFF
TGTGCCAGCAGCTTAGACTGGGATGAGCAGTTCTTC
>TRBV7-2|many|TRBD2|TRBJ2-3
CASSSTGGADTQYF
TGTGCCAGCAGCTCGACGGGAGGTGCAGATACGCAGTATTTT
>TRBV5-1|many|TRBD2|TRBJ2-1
CASSTGGVYNEQFF
TGCGCCAGCAGCACCGGGGGGGTTTACAATGAGCAGTTCTTC